These 22 T cell receptor beta chains came from one sample sequenced in a study of blood T cells in healthy people across ages. PCR was performed a second time for about 7 to 11 cycles using a sample-barcoded 5' primer and a J-beta primer mix. TCRdb reanalysed the 5' RACE reads using MiXCR and keeps one entry per CDR3 protein. The sample carries roughly 410,000 distinct CDR3 sequences, 52% recorded once. Sequences were obtained from blood. Receptors were obtained from a man aged 60 to 69 in good health.

Remarks on this clonotype: A much larger clone lies a single base off, so this may be a read error. The V gene is TRBV20-1, the J gene TRBJ1-2; no firm D call. The length of the CDR3 is 13 residues. CDR1 is DFQATT, CDR2 SNEGSKA, per germline (reference sequence). The CDR3 is CSAGERVNYGYTF. CDR3 DNA: TGCAGTGCTGGAGAACGGGTTAACTATGGCTACACCTTC.

The chain carries TRBV6-2 or TRBV6-3 and TRBJ2-7; 8 nucleotides match TRBD1. This CDR3 has 16 residues. V gave up 5 bases and J gave up 4 bases; unmatched junction bases: 13. CDR1 MNHEY and CDR2 SVGEGT come from the germline V gene. CDR3 bases: TGTGCCAGCAGTACCCCCGGGACAGGAGCCTCATACGAGCAGTACTTC. Protein product: CASSTPGTGASYEQYF.

This clonotype was picked up a small number of times. The chain joins TRBV27 to TRBJ2-7; D could derive from TRBD1 or TRBD2 (6 bases each). The CDR3 is 13 amino acids. With 5 bases removed from V and 8 bases from J, the gap between germline ends came to 16 bases. CDR1 MNHEY and CDR2 SMNVEV come from the germline V gene (reference sequence). Here the CDR3 DNA reads TGTGCCAGCAGTCCAGGGGACTCCCGCAAGCAGTACTTC. Amino acids: CASSPGDSRKQYF.

This chain uses TRBV12-3 or TRBV12-4 with TRBJ2-6; maybe TRBD1 (6 bases). There are 17 residues in the CDR3. Trimming cost V 6 bases and J 3 bases, with 18 bases left between them. CDR3 region: CASSPWTVFGGANVLTF. The CDR3 DNA is TGTGCCAGCAGCCCTTGGACAGTTTTTGGTGGGGCCAACGTCCTGACTTTC.

The rearrangement uses TRBV7-8 and TRBJ2-7, with a possible D match to TRBD2 (5 bases). Between the trimmed V and J ends, which lost 6 bases and 4 bases, there was a span of 22 bases. Germline CDR1 SGHVS, CDR2 FQNEAQ. This CDR3 comprises 16 residues. This CDR3 reads CASRSGIIGLAYEQYF. The CDR3 DNA is TGTGCCAGCAGATCAGGCATAATAGGGCTAGCTTACGAGCAGTACTTC.

The chain combines TRBV6-4 with TRBJ2-3; 11 nucleotides match TRBD2. The CDR3 contains 15 residues. The J segment lost 6 bases and the V segment lost 3 bases, leaving 5 bases of the junction unmatched. Germline CDR1 reads MRHNA; CDR2 reads SNTAGT. The CDR3 region is CASSDETSGIDTQYF. The DNA of the CDR3 is TGTGCCAGCAGTGATGAGACTAGCGGGATTGATACGCAGTATTTT.

In its sample, this clonotype was seen a few times. CDR3 in amino acids: CASSRALDSMGSPLHF. The DNA for the CDR3 is TGCGCCAGCAGCCGGGCACTTGACAGTATGGGCTCACCCCTCCACTTT. V is TRBV4-3 and J is TRBJ1-6, with D maybe TRBD1 (5 bases). Trimming shortened V by 4 bases and J by 10 bases, and 20 bases separated the two germline ends. The CDR3 is 16 residues long. The germline V gene encodes CDR1 LGHNA and CDR2 YSLEER.

This clonotype has ten or more counts. The rearrangement links TRBV20-1 to TRBJ2-1; TRBD2 agrees at 10 bases. The CDR3 sequence is 15 residues long. J was trimmed by 0 bases and V by 5 bases; bases with no gene match: 4. Germline V gene sequence: CDR1 DFQATT, CDR2 SNEGSKA (reference sequence). The chain's CDR3 is CSALKREGSYNEQFF. CDR3 sequence (DNA): TGCAGTGCTCTTAAGCGGGAGGGCTCCTACAATGAGCAGTTCTTC.

The genes are TRBV25-1 and TRBJ2-4; weak D call: TRBD2 (6 bases). CDR1 is MGHDK and CDR2 is SYGVNS in the germline V gene. The CDR3 runs 15 residues. V shed 1 base and J shed 3 bases, with 10 bases lying between them. CDR3 coding DNA: TGTGCCAGCAGTGAATGGAGGGGCGACAAAAACATTCAGTACTTC. Its protein product is CASSEWRGDKNIQYF.

The chain employs TRBV20-1 and TRBJ2-5, with D perhaps being TRBD1 or TRBD2 (6 bases each). Trimming stripped 6 bases from V and 2 bases from J, with 19 bases between. This CDR3 comprises 15 residues. Germline assignment: CDR1 DFQATT and CDR2 SNEGSKA (reference sequence). The CDR3 sequence is CSALERGGLQETQYF. CDR3 coding DNA: TGCAGTGCCCTCGAGAGAGGGGGACTGCAAGAGACCCAGTACTTC.

This clonotype was seen more than once but under ten times. The chain has TRBV29-1 and TRBJ1-1, with 7 nucleotides matching TRBD1. The CDR3 loop spans 14 amino acids. Germline CDR1 reads SQVTM; CDR2 reads ANQGSEA. V was pared by 4 bases and J by 7 bases, with 12 bases of the junction left unmatched. CDR3 residues: CSVVEGALGVEAFF. CDR3 DNA sequence: TGCAGCGTTGTAGAGGGGGCGCTTGGGGTTGAAGCTTTCTTT.

In this sample, this clonotype turned up a few times. The chain has TRBV6-1 and TRBJ2-1; TRBD2 aligns across 15 bases. CDR1 is MNHNS, CDR2 SASEGT, per germline. This CDR3 spans 17 amino acids. V was pared by 6 bases and J by 3 bases, with 6 bases of the junction left unmatched. CDR3 sequence reads: CASSRGTSGRNYNEQFF. In DNA, the CDR3 is TGTGCCAGCAGCCGCGGGACTAGCGGGAGGAACTACAATGAGCAGTTCTTC.

This chain connects TRBV25-1 to TRBJ1-5; 7 bases fit TRBD1. This CDR3 contains 14 residues. V trimming: 8 bases; J trimming: 0 bases; junction bases outside the gene matches: 4. CDR1 is MGHDK and CDR2 is SYGVNS in the germline V gene. This CDR3 reads CASAGGNSNQPQHF. The CDR3 nucleotides are TGTGCCAGCGCAGGGGGGAATAGCAATCAGCCCCAGCATTTT.

The chain is built from TRBV7-2 and TRBJ2-1; 11 positions match TRBD2. V was pared by 1 base and J by 9 bases, with 5 bases of the junction left unmatched. Germline-derived CDR1 and CDR2 are SGHTA and FQGNSA. The CDR3 runs to 15 residues. CDR3: CASSLVTSGSGEQFF. In nucleotides, the CDR3 is TGTGCCAGCAGCTTAGTCACTAGCGGGAGTGGTGAGCAGTTCTTC. Using reference TRBV7-2 and TRBJ2-1 for the parts outside the CDR3, the full variable domain is GAGVSQSPSNKVTEKGKDVELRCDPISGHTALYWYRQSLGQGLEFLIYFQGNSAPDKSGLPSDRFSAERTGGSVSTLTIQRTQQEDSAVYLCASSLVTSGSGEQFFGPGTRLTVL.

The V call is TRBV6-5, the J call TRBJ1-4, with D possibly being TRBD1 (6 bases). This CDR3 is built from 15 residues. Trimming removed 6 bases at V and 8 bases at J, with 19 bases between. CDR1 MNHEY and CDR2 SVGAGI come from the germline V gene. The CDR3 here is CASSKGTLAGEKLFF. The CDR3 coding sequence is TGTGCCAGCAGCAAAGGGACACTAGCAGGGGAAAAACTGTTTTTT.

This clonotype was observed once. J is TRBJ2-7 and V is TRBV20-1, with a weak D call TRBD2 (6 bases). The J call may be in error: the DNA end matches TRBJ2-5 better. Germline CDR1 and CDR2: DFQATT and SNEGSKA (reference sequence). The CDR3 length is 14 residues. CDR3 residues: CSASWGEAAKTQYF. DNA for the CDR3: TGCAGTGCTAGTTGGGGGGAAGCAGCAAAGACCCAGTACTTC.

The chain is built from TRBV4-2 and TRBJ2-1, with 7 bases fitting TRBD2. Trimming cost V 3 bases and J 7 bases; bases outside gene matches: 12. Germline CDR1 reads LGHNA; CDR2 reads YNFKEQ. CDR3 length equals 16 residues. This chain's CDR3 is CASSQALGTMGNEQFF. In DNA form, the CDR3 reads TGTGCCAGCAGCCAGGCCCTTGGGACTATGGGGAATGAGCAGTTCTTC.

Turning to this clonotype: A much bigger clone sits one base away, suggesting this may be a read error. V usage is TRBV20-1 and J usage is TRBJ2-1; the D gene is possibly TRBD2 (8 bases). There are 14 residues in the CDR3. Trimming took off 3 bases at V and 9 bases at J, with 18 bases between the two ends. Germline CDR1 DFQATT, CDR2 SNEGSKA (reference sequence). The CDR3 DNA follows: TGCAGTGCTAGTCTACTAGCGGCAGGGGGTGAGCAGTTCTTC. Protein product: CSASLLAAGGEQFF.

V gene TRBV24-1 combines with J gene TRBJ2-3, with TRBD2 identical over 9 bases. Trimming cost V 2 bases and J 9 bases; bases outside gene matches: 8. The CDR3 extends over 15 amino acids. Per germline, CDR1 KGHDR and CDR2 SFDVKD. CDR3 DNA: TGTGCCACCAGTGATTCAACCGGGACTAGCTTGACGCAGTATTTT. This translates into CATSDSTGTSLTQYF.

This clonotype came up once. Germline is not matched at one junction end, which may reflect a read error. The chain carries TRBV20-1 and TRBJ2-3, with 8 positions matching TRBD2. Germline V lookup: CDR1 DFQATT, CDR2 SNEGSKA (reference sequence). CDR3 length: 15 residues. For the CDR3, the DNA is TGCAGTGCCCCCGGGACTAGTGGGTTCACAGATGCGCAGTATTTT. Amino acid sequence: CSAPGTSGFTDAQYF.

The chain joins TRBV20-1 to TRBJ2-7; TRBD2 agrees at 12 bases. The CDR3 contains 15 residues. The germline gives CDR1 DFQATT, CDR2 SNEGSKA (reference sequence). Trimming at V came to 2 bases and at J to 3 bases, leaving 5 bases not matched to a gene. The CDR3 loop reads CSARPSGRVSYEQYF. CDR3 DNA: TGCAGTGCTAGACCTAGCGGGAGGGTTAGCTACGAGCAGTACTTC.

This clonotype was found a few times. V is TRBV7-2 and J is TRBJ2-7; 9 nucleotides match TRBD1. The V segment lost 7 bases and the J segment 2 bases; nucleotides outside the gene matches: 6. CDR1 SGHTA and CDR2 FQGNSA come from the germline V gene. This CDR3 has 14 amino acids. The chain's CDR3 is CASKKGQGPYEQYF. The CDR3 DNA reads as TGTGCCAGCAAAAAGGGACAGGGACCCTACGAGCAGTACTTC.